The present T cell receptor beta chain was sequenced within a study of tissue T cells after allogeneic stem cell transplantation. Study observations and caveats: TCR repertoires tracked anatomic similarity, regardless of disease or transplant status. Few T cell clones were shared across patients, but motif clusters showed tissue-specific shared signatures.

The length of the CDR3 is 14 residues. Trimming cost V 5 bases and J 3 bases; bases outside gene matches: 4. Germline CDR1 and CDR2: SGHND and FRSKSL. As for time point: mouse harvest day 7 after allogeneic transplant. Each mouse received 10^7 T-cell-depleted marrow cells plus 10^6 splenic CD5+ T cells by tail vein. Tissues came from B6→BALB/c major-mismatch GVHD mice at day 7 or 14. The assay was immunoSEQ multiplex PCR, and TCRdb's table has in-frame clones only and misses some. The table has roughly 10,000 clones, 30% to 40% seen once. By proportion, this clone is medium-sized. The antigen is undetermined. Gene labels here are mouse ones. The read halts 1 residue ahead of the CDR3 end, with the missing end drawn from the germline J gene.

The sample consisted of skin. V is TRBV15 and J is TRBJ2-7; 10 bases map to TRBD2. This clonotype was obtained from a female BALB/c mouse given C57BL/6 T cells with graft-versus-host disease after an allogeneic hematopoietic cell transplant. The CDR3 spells CASSPTGGFYEQYF. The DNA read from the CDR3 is TGTGCCAGCAGTCCGACTGGGGGGTTCTATGAACAGTAC.